This TCR beta chain was sequenced for a study of T cell responses to AZD1222 COVID-19 vaccine. Study details: Second doses at about 4 or about 12 weeks were pooled.

Findings and caveats of the study: Clonal diversity was possibly underestimated; the donors were predominantly white British and more often female. There were vaccine-associated CD4 TCRs across spike, dominant at 160-218 and 743-854.

Notes on this clone: Antigen unknown.

CDR1 is SQVTM, CDR2 ANQGSEA, per germline. Trimming removed 2 bases from V and 5 bases from J, with 13 bases in between. This CDR3 has 14 residues. The method was immunoSEQ multiplex PCR; TCRdb's version includes in-frame clones alone and lacks a portion of them. This sample carries about 35,000 clones, less than 90% of them seen once, and the ten largest clones take approximately 6.5%. The gene calls are TRBV29-1 and TRBJ2-1; tentative D call: TRBD1 (6 bases). This sequence was found in an adult in good health. The sequences come from peripheral blood, collected on day 0 of AZD1222 vaccination. The CDR3 DNA is TGCAGCGTTGAAAAGTGGGGGCGTAACAATGAGCAGTTCTTC. Amino acid sequence: CSVEKWGRNNEQFF.